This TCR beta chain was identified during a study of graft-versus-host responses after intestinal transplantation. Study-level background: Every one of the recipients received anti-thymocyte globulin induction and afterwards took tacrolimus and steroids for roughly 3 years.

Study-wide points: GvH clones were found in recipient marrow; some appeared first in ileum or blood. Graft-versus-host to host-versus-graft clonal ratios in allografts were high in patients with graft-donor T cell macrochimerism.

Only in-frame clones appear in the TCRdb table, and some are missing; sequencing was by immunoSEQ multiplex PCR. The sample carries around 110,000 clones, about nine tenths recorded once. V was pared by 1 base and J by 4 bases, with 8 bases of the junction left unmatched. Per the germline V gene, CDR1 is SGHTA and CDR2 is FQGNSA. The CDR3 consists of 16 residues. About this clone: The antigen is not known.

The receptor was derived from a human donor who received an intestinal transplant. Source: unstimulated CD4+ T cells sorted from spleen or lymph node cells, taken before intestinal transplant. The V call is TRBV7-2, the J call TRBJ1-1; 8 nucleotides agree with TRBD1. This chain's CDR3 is CASSLVGVQGGTEAFF. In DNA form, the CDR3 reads TGTGCCAGCAGCTTAGTCGGTGTACAGGGGGGCACTGAAGCTTTCTTT.